This is a list of T cell receptor beta chains from one sample in a study of response to subunit inactivated influenza vaccine. MiXCR was run by TCRdb on the RT-PCR reads, yielding one entry per CDR3 protein. This table holds hundreds of thousands of distinct CDR3 sequences, 10% to 15% found once. The sample in question was PBMCs from blood, obtained roughly 46 days after vaccination. All receptors derive from a man aged 50 to 60 who received an inactivated influenza vaccine. Each CDR3 is given with its conserved first and last residue. Fields, in order: V gene, J gene, D gene, clone size, CDR3 DNA, CDR3 protein. A D gene is named only where the DNA matches it firmly. A row's size may be missing; if present it is once, few, many or a size class.

TRBV7-8	TRBJ2-1	NA	NA	TGTGCCAGCAGCCACCGGGACTCCGATAATGAGCAGTTCTTC	CASSHRDSDNEQFF
TRBV2	TRBJ2-5	NA	NA	TGTGCCAGCAGTGAAGCACGGGGGACAAAAGAGACCCAGTACTTC	CASSEARGTKETQYF
TRBV5-4	TRBJ2-2	TRBD2	NA	TGTGCCAGCTGGACTAGCGGGAACACGGCCGGGGAGCTGTTTTTT	CASWTSGNTAGELFF
TRBV20-1	TRBJ1-6	NA	few	TGCAGTGCTCCAGGACCGGCAGGTACTAATTCACCCCTCCACTTT	CSAPGPAGTNSPLHF
TRBV20-1	TRBJ1-5	NA	many	TGCAGTGCTAGAGACTTTGTGAGGGGGGATCAGCCCCAGCATTTT	CSARDFVRGDQPQHF
TRBV20-1	TRBJ2-1	TRBD2	many	TGCAGTGCCCAGAGACGACTAGCTGCTTACAATGAGCAGTTCTTC	CSAQRRLAAYNEQFF
TRBV6-2/TRBV6-3	TRBJ2-1	NA	few	TGTGCCAGCAGTTACTCGATTTCCGGGGAGAGCCTCTCCTACAATGAGCAGTTCTTC	CASSYSISGESLSYNEQFF
TRBV29-1	TRBJ2-7	TRBD2	NA	TGCAGCGTTGAAGGCGGAACTAGCGGGGGTTCCTCCTACGAGCAGTACTTC	CSVEGGTSGGSSYEQYF
TRBV7-2	TRBJ2-7	NA	many	TGTGCCAGCAGCTCACAACCAGGTTACGAGCAGTACTTC	CASSSQPGYEQYF
TRBV29-1	TRBJ1-4	TRBD1	NA	TGCAGCGTTCGTACCGGGACAGGGACGGACATTAATGAAAAACTGTTTTTT	CSVRTGTGTDINEKLFF
TRBV20-1	TRBJ2-7	NA	few	TGCAGTGCTAGAGATCGTGGGGGTCCTTCGTACGAGCAGTACTTC	CSARDRGGPSYEQYF
TRBV4-2	TRBJ2-7	NA	NA	TGTGCCAGCAGCCAAGAAGGATCCGTGTACGAGCAGTACTTC	CASSQEGSVYEQYF
TRBV7-9	TRBJ2-5	TRBD1	NA	TGTGCCAGCAGCGAGCCGGGACAGGGAGAGACCCAGTACTTC	CASSEPGQGETQYF
TRBV18	TRBJ1-1	NA	few	TGTGCCAGCTCACCTCCGGGGACGGTGAACACTGAAGCTTTCTTT	CASSPPGTVNTEAFF
TRBV20-1	TRBJ2-5	NA	NA	TGCAGTGCGACTGAGGACAGTCCCGGGTTTCAGTACTTC	CSATEDSPGFQYF
TRBV10-3	TRBJ2-1	TRBD2	many	TGTGCCATCAGGCCCGACCTAGCGGGGGCGGCAGGGCAGTTCTTC	CAIRPDLAGAAGQFF
TRBV7-9	TRBJ2-5	TRBD1	NA	TGTGCCAGCAGCCCAGAGGGACAGGGGCGAGAGACCCAGTACTTC	CASSPEGQGRETQYF
TRBV6-2/TRBV6-3	TRBJ1-5	NA	NA	TGTGCCAGCAGAACAGGCGGGACGGTTAGCAATCAGCCCCAGCATTTT	CASRTGGTVSNQPQHF
TRBV7-6	TRBJ2-2	NA	few	TGTGCCAGCAGCTTACTTGACCCGAACACCGGGGAGCTGTTTTTT	CASSLLDPNTGELFF
TRBV5-1	TRBJ2-1	TRBD2	many	TGCGCCAGCAGCTACCTTAGCGGGAGGGCTAACAATGAGCAGTTCTTC	CASSYLSGRANNEQFF
TRBV18	TRBJ1-2	NA	NA	TGTGCCAGCTCACCAGGCGGCAATACCGGCTATGGCTACACCTTC	CASSPGGNTGYGYTF
TRBV4-2	TRBJ2-3	NA	few	TGTGCCAGCAGCCAAGAGCGGGCGGCGGGCACAGATACGCAGTATTTT	CASSQERAAGTDTQYF
TRBV6-4	TRBJ2-1	NA	few	TGTGCCAGCAGTGACTCGTACAGCTCCTACAATGAGCAGTTCTTC	CASSDSYSSYNEQFF
TRBV5-1	TRBJ2-7	TRBD2	few	TGCGCCAGCAGCTTGGAACTAGCGCCGACCTACGAGCAGTACTTC	CASSLELAPTYEQYF
TRBV10-3	TRBJ2-7	NA	few	TGTGCCATCAGTGAGGCTGGGTGGCGGAAGACCTACGAGCAGTACTTC	CAISEAGWRKTYEQYF
TRBV11-2	TRBJ2-2	TRBD2	few	TGTGCCAGCAGCTTAAGGCTAGCGGTTAACACCGGGGAGCTGTTTTTT	CASSLRLAVNTGELFF
TRBV3-1	TRBJ1-5	TRBD1	few	TGTGCCAGCAGCCCGGGGACAGGGAGCAATCAGCCCCAGCATTTT	CASSPGTGSNQPQHF
TRBV3-1	TRBJ2-3	NA	few	TGTGCCAGCAGCCCAACGGTAGGGAGCGGCACAGATACGCAGTATTTT	CASSPTVGSGTDTQYF
TRBV15	TRBJ1-2	NA	NA	TGTGCCACCAGCAGAGATTGGGGTGCCCATGGCTACACCTTC	CATSRDWGAHGYTF
TRBV20-1	TRBJ1-6	NA	NA	TGCAGTGCTAGGTTGGAAACTAATTCACCCCTCCACTTT	CSARLETNSPLHF
TRBV18	TRBJ2-5	NA	NA	TGTGCCAGCTCACCATTCGGGAAGGAGACCCAGTACTTC	CASSPFGKETQYF
TRBV20-1	TRBJ1-2	NA	few	TGCAGTCCCCGGGTCGACTATGGCTACACCTTC	CSPRVDYGYTF
TRBV7-2	TRBJ2-7	NA	few	TGTGCCAGCAGCTTAGCGTCAGGGGTCCGGAGCTCCTACGAGCAGTACTTC	CASSLASGVRSSYEQYF
TRBV7-2	TRBJ2-7	TRBD2	NA	TGTGCCAGCAAACACTACCCCGGGGGGGACAACTCCTACGAGCAGTACTTC	CASKHYPGGDNSYEQYF
TRBV5-5	TRBJ2-1	TRBD2	few	TGTGCCAGCAGCTCCCGGGAGGTTAGGGCCGAAACCTACAATGAGCAGTTCTTC	CASSSREVRAETYNEQFF
TRBV20-1	TRBJ2-3	NA	few	TGCAGTGAACGGGGGATTCTGGGAGATACGCAGTATTTT	CSERGILGDTQYF
TRBV7-8	TRBJ1-5	NA	few	TGTGCCAGCAGCTTAGAGGTGGGGGTACATCAGCCCCAGCATTTT	CASSLEVGVHQPQHF
TRBV7-9	TRBJ2-3	NA	NA	TGTGCCAGCAGCTTACAGTTGTGGGGGTTCACAGATACGCAGTATTTT	CASSLQLWGFTDTQYF
TRBV11-2	TRBJ2-3	NA	NA	TGTGCCAGCAGCTTAAGTAGGGCCCGACCAGATACGCAGTATTTT	CASSLSRARPDTQYF
TRBV5-5	TRBJ2-2	TRBD2	many	TGTGCCAGCAGCTTGGCAAGCGGGGACACCGGGGAGCTGTTTTTT	CASSLASGDTGELFF
TRBV19	TRBJ2-7	NA	many	TGTGCCAGTAGTATATCGGCTAGGGGCTACGAGCAGTACTTC	CASSISARGYEQYF
TRBV7-3	TRBJ2-3	NA	NA	TGTGCCAGCAGCTTAAAAGTCACAGATACGCAGTATTTT	CASSLKVTDTQYF
TRBV6-2/TRBV6-3	TRBJ1-1	NA	few	TGTGCCAGCAGTTACTCACTCCCACTCGACAGGACGAACACTGAAGCTTTCTTT	CASSYSLPLDRTNTEAFF
TRBV20-1	TRBJ2-7	NA	few	TGCAGTGCTAGAACGACAGAGCAGACCTACGAGCAGTACTTC	CSARTTEQTYEQYF
TRBV5-1	TRBJ2-1	NA	few	TGCGCCAGCAGCTTGTTTCGGGCGGGGAGGAACAATGAGCAGTTCTTC	CASSLFRAGRNNEQFF
TRBV20-1	TRBJ2-7	TRBD1	NA	TGCAGTGCTAGTAGGGGGCACTCCTACGAGCAGTACTTC	CSASRGHSYEQYF
TRBV12-3/TRBV12-4	TRBJ2-5	NA	NA	TGTGCCAGCAGTTTAGATCTAGCTGGAATCCAAGAGACCCAGTACTTC	CASSLDLAGIQETQYF
TRBV29-1	TRBJ2-1	TRBD2	few	TGCAGCGTAGGAGGGAGGGCCTTCAATGAGCAGTTCTTC	CSVGGRAFNEQFF
TRBV5-1	TRBJ1-1	NA	many	TGCGCCAGCAGCAGGGCCCTTACAGCGAACACTGAAGCTTTCTTT	CASSRALTANTEAFF
TRBV4-3	TRBJ2-7	TRBD1	NA	TGCGCCAGCAGCCAAGATTTTTTGTTGGGACAGGGATCCTACGAGCAGTACTTC	CASSQDFLLGQGSYEQYF
TRBV3-1	TRBJ2-1	TRBD2	once	TGTGCCAGCAGCCAGGGGGGGATGATGGGTGAGCAGTTCTTC	CASSQGGMMGEQFF
TRBV12-3/TRBV12-4	TRBJ1-2	NA	NA	TGTGCCAGCAGTACGGGACCGAGCAACTATGGCTACACCTTC	CASSTGPSNYGYTF